This TCR beta chain appears in the sequencing data of a study of blood T cell repertoires in COVID-19 (dated by TCRdb to 2018 to 2020). Regarding the study in general: Samples covering the acute and convalescent phases of COVID-19 were provided by collaborators in the United States, Italy and Spain. A freely available public database, intended as a resource for researchers studying the immune response to SARS-CoV-2, is where the repertoires were released. The sample metadata nearly always contained a de-identified subject ID, COVID-19 status, age in years and sex. The prospective study material was composed of cDNA or gDNA derived from T cells, B-cell-depleted T cells, or PBMCs. The samples were drawn from the first 160 participants of the ongoing ImmuneRACE study and from 1,254 subjects provided by 6 global collaborators. Subjects who had been exposed to COVID-19, were actively infected with it, or had recovered from it provided the deeply sampled blood TCRbeta repertoires that made up the dataset. Where HLA class I and class II types were available, the types were taken from metadata supplied by the sample provider, not from assay-based typing. Study-level results and caveats: The quantity of clinical and demographic metadata differed by source and by participant and was supplied without curation.

TCRbeta CDR3 regions were amplified from genomic DNA using the immunoSEQ Assay, a bias-controlled multiplex PCR. As for the authors' bioinformatics: Within the assay, amplification of reference gene primers was used to estimate how many nucleated cells each sample contained. Sequence reads were collapsed and filtered to measure the absolute abundance of every unique TCRbeta CDR3 rearrangement. Productive Simpson clonality was computed per sample as the square root of Simpson's diversity index over productive rearrangements. The table comes from immuneACCESS by way of TCRdb, which keeps in-frame sequences with V and J called. Part of the clones is missing from these tables; in studies checked, under half for an unresolved V gene and the rest for unknown reasons. The V and J calls and clone size come from that table; D and trimming were worked out from the DNA. This sample is represented by a few hundred thousand clones; 80% to 90% of them were singletons. 8% to 10% of the sample belongs to the ten largest clones.

Participants in the prospective study were aged about 18 to 95 years, lived in approximately 26 United States geographic areas, and enrolled through a virtual design. Cohort assignment in the prospective study relied on participant-reported clinical history from a screening survey and a study questionnaire. For ImmuneRACE Cohort 3, a participant was defined as recovered based on two consecutive negative NP/OP PCR tests, clearance by a healthcare professional, or resolution of symptoms. Mobile phlebotomists in the prospective study collected whole blood, serum and a nasopharyngeal or oropharyngeal swab from every participant. Participants in the prospective study had the option to provide additional blood draws and questionnaires over a roughly 2-month period. Prospective study blood samples were shipped either frozen or at room temperature before DNA extraction. As concerns this clone: Its antigen target is currently unknown. Nothing much larger sits one base from this clone, and base qualities are not available.

V ends up 5 bases short and J 7 bases short, with an unmatched junction base count of 8. The CDR3 has 16 amino acids, counting the end cysteine and phenylalanine. The entry retains the CDR3 DNA only, 48 bases that are in frame from base 1. The CDR1 and CDR2 encoded by the germline V gene are MDHEN and SYDVKM. The chain is made from TRBV28 and TRBJ1-6; a stretch of 10 junction bases matches TRBD1. The sequenced sample was PBMCs or T cells enriched from blood (not recorded which). The origin of this receptor is a man between 40 and 49 years old who had recovered from COVID-19. The CDR3 corresponds to CASSIRDRGRNSPLHF. The DNA is as follows: TGTGCCAGCAGTATCCGGGACAGGGGTCGAAATTCACCCCTCCACTTT.